This record covers a single T cell receptor beta chain. Its antigen is unknown. Germline V lookup: CDR1 SGHAT, CDR2 FQNNGV. Trimming left V 1 base short and J 5 bases short, with 8 bases between. This CDR3 has 13 amino acids. This sample was taken from a study of cytomegalovirus exposure and HLA in healthy donors. PCR involved 60 Vbeta and 13 Jbeta primers. Libraries were prepared by immunoSEQ multiplex PCR; TCRdb keeps only in-frame clonotypes and omits some of them. The sample includes tens of thousands of clones, approximately 77% of them seen just once. Findings and limits, study-wide: The authors later found HLA-associated TCR beta chains more clonally expanded than equally common others. It was approximately 150 TCR beta chains that were listed as cytomegalovirus-associated. Productive status was seen about 87% or about 30% of the time for most TCR beta V segments in an earlier analysis.

The clonotype was recovered from a woman aged 25 to 45 in good health and CMV-seropositive. This chain uses TRBV11-2 with TRBJ2-5; the D is unclear. The sequenced sample was PBMCs. The CDR3 is CASSLGGVETQYF. The CDR3 coding sequence is TGTGCCAGCAGCTTAGGAGGCGTCGAGACCCAGTACTTC. The full variable domain, completed using reference TRBV11-2 and TRBJ2-5, is EAGVAQSPRYKIIEKRQSVAFWCNPISGHATLYWYQQILGQGPKLLIQFQNNGVVDDSQLPKDRFSAERLKGVDSTLKIQPAKLEDSAVYLCASSLGGVETQYFGPGTRLLVL.